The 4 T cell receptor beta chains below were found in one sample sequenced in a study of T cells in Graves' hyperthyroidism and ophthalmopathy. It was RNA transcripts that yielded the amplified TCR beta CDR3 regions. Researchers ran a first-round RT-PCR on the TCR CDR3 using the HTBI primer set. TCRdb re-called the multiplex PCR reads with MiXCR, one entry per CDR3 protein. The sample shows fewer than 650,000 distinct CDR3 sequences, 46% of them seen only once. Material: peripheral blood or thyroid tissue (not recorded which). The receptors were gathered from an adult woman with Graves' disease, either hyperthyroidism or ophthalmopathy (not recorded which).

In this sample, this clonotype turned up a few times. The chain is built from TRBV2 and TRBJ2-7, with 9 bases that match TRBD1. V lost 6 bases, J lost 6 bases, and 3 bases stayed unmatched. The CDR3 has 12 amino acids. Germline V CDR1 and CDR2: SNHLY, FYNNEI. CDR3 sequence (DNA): TGTGCCAGCAGGATGACAGGGGGCGAGCAGTACTTC. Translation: CASRMTGGEQYF.

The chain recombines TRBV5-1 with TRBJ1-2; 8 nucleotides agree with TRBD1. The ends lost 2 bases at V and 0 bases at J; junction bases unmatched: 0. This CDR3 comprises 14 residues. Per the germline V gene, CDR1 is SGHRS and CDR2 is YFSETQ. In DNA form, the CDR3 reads TGCGCCAGCAGCTTACAGGGGGCTAACTATGGCTACACCTTC. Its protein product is CASSLQGANYGYTF. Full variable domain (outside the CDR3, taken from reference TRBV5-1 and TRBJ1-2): KAGVTQTPRYLIKTRGQQVTLSCSPISGHRSVSWYQQTPGQGLQFLFEYFSETQRNKGNFPGRFSGRQFSNSRSEMNVSTLELGDSALYLCASSLQGANYGYTFGSGTRLTVV.

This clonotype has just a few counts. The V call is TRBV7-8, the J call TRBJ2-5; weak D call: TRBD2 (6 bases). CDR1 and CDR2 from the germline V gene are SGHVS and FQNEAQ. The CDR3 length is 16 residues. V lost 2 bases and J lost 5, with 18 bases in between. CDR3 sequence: CASSLLTSSGHETQYF. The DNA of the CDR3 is TGTGCCAGCAGCTTACTAACTAGCTCGGGCCACGAGACCCAGTACTTC.

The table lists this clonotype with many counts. The CDR3 loop reads CASSHGTGNSGANVLTF. CDR3 coding DNA: TGTGCCAGCAGCCATGGGACAGGGAACTCTGGGGCCAACGTCCTGACTTTC. J is TRBJ2-6 and V is TRBV4-2; 9 positions match TRBD1. Trimming at V came to 3 bases and at J to 0 bases, leaving 3 bases not matched to a gene. CDR1 is LGHNA, CDR2 YNFKEQ, per germline. The CDR3 spans 17 residues.